This TCR beta chain derives from a study of CD8+ T cells in alopecia areata. On the study more broadly: Treatment of the treated patients consisted of oral tofacitinib, 5 to 10 mg twice daily.

RNA extraction and reverse transcription yielded cDNA as sequencing template. The table came from immunoSEQ multiplex PCR; TCRdb's copy has only in-frame clones and leaves some out. The sample carries roughly 110,000 clones, around 50% recorded once. Study conclusions and caveats: Mouse data revealed clearer TCR sharing than patient data did, a gap possibly tied to HLA. While patients received tofacitinib, many expanded lesional clones remained present in scalp and blood.

Trimming pared 0 bases from V and 2 bases from J, leaving 11 bases between. This CDR3 region has 16 residues. The germline gives CDR1 SEHNR, CDR2 FQNEAQ (reference sequence). Described treatment: oral pan-JAK inhibitor, 5-10 mg twice daily. As to this clone: Its antigen is still unknown.

This clonotype was sampled from a human donor with alopecia areata. The J gene is TRBJ2-1, the V gene TRBV7-9; D is ambiguous. Sequencing used CD8+ T cells sorted from blood, obtained at week 24, from a patient treated with tofacitinib. CDR3 loop: CASSLAQFFPYNEQFF. The CDR3 region has the DNA TGTGCCAGCAGCTTAGCACAATTCTTCCCCTACAATGAGCAGTTCTTC.